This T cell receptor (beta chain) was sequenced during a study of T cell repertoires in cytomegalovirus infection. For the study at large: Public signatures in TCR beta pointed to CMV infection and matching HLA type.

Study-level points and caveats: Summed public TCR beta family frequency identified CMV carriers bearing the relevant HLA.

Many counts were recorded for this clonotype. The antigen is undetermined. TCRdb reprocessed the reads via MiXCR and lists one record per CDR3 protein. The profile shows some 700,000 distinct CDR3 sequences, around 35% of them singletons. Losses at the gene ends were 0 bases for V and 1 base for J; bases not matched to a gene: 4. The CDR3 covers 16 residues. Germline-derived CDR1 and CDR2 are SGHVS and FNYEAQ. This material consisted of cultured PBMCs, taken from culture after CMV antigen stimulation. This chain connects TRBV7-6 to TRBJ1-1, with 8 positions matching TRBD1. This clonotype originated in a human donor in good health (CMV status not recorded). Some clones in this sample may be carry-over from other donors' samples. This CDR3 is CASSLALGTGNTEAFF. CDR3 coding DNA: TGTGCCAGCAGCTTAGCGCTAGGGACAGGGAACACTGAAGCTTTCTTT.